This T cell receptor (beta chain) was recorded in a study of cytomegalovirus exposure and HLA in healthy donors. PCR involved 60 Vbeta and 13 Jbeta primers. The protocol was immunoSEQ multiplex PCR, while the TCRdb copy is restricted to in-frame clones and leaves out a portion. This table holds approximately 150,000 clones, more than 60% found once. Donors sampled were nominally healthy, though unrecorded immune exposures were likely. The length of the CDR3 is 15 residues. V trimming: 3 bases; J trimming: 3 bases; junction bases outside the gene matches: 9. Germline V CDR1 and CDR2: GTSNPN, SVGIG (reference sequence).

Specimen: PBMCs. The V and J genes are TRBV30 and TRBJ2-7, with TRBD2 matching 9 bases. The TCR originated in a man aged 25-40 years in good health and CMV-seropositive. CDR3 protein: CAWSPSGILSYEQYF. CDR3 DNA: TGTGCCTGGAGCCCTAGCGGGATCCTAAGCTACGAGCAGTACTTC.